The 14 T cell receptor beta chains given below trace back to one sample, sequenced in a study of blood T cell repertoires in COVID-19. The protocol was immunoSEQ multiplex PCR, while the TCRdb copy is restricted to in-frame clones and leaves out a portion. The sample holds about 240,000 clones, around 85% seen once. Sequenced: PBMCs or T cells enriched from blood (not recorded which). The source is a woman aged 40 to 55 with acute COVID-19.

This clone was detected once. CDR3 residues: CASSLGLVSEQFF. CDR3 sequence (DNA): TGTGCCAGCAGTCTAGGACTAGTCAGTGAGCAGTTCTTC. The gene calls are TRBV12-3 or TRBV12-4 and TRBJ2-1, with 7 bases fitting TRBD2. V shed 5 bases, J shed 9 bases, and the junction held 7 bases outside the gene matches. This CDR3 is 13 amino acids long.

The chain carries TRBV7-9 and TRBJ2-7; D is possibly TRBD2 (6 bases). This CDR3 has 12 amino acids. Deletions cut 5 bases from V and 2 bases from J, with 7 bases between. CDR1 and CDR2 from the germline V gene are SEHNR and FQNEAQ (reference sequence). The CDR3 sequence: CASSRGTYEQYF. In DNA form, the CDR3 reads TGTGCCAGCAGCCGGGGGACCTACGAGCAGTACTTC.

CDR3 DNA sequence: TGTGCCAGCAGCATATTCGGGACTAGCGGGAGCTACGAGCAGTACTTC. Its translation: CASSIFGTSGSYEQYF. V gene TRBV7-2 combines with J gene TRBJ2-7; 14 nucleotides agree with TRBD2. Germline CDR1 SGHTA, CDR2 FQGNSA. The CDR3 sequence is 16 residues long. J lost 3 bases, V lost 5 bases, and 6 bases had no gene match.

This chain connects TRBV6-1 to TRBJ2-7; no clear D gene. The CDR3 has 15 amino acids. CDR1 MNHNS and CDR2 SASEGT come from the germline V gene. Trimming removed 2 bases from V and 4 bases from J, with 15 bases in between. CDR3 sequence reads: CASSETFQETYEQYF. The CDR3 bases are TGTGCCAGCAGTGAAACTTTTCAGGAAACTTACGAGCAGTACTTC.

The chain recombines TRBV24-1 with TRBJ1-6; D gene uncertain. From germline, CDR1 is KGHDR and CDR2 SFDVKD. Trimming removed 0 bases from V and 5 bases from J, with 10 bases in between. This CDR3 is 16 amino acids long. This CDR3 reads CATSDLLGINNSPLHF. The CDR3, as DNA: TGTGCCACCAGTGATTTGCTAGGTATCAATAATTCACCCCTCCACTTT.

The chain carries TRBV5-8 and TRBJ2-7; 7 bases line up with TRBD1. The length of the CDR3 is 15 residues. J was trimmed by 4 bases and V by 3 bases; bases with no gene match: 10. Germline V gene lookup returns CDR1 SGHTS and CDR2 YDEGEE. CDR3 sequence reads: CASSYAGTVMYEQYF. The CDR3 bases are TGTGCCAGCAGCTACGCCGGGACAGTGATGTACGAGCAGTACTTC.

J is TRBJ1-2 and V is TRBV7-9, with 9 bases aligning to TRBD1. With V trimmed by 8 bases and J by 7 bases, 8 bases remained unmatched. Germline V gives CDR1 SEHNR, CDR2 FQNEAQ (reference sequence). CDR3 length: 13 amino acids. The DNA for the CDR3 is TGTGCCAGCCGACGGACAGGGGAGGGTGGCTACACCTTC. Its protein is CASRRTGEGGYTF. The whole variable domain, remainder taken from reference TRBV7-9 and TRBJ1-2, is DTGVSQNPRHKITKRGQNVTFRCDPISEHNRLYWYRQTLGQGPEFLTYFQNEAQLEKSRLLSDRFSAERPKGSFSTLEIQRTEQGDSAMYLCASRRTGEGGYTFGSGTRLTVV.

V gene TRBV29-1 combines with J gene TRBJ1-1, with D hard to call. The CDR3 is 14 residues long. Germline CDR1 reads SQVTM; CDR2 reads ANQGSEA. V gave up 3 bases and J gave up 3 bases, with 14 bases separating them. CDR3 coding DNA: TGCAGCGTTGAGGTTGGACCGGAGGACACTGAAGCTTTCTTT. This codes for CSVEVGPEDTEAFF.

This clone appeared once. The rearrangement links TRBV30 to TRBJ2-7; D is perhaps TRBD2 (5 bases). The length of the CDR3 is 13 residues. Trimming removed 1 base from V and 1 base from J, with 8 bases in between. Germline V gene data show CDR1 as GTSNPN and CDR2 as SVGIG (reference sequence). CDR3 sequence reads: CAWSETKSYEQYF. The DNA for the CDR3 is TGTGCCTGGAGTGAGACTAAATCCTACGAGCAGTACTTC.

CDR3 amino acids: CASSISTSFQFDEQFF. The CDR3 DNA reads TGCGCCAGCAGCATCTCCACCTCATTCCAGTTCGATGAGCAGTTCTTC. J is TRBJ2-1 and V is TRBV5-1; no firm D call. This CDR3 is built from 16 residues. V was clipped by 4 bases and J by 8 bases, with 22 bases between them. Germline assignment: CDR1 SGHRS and CDR2 YFSETQ. The complete variable domain, with remaining parts taken from reference TRBV5-1 and TRBJ2-1, reads KAGVTQTPRYLIKTRGQQVTLSCSPISGHRSVSWYQQTPGQGLQFLFEYFSETQRNKGNFPGRFSGRQFSNSRSEMNVSTLELGDSALYLCASSISTSFQFDEQFFGPGTRLTVL.

The CDR3 DNA sequence: TGTGCCAGCAGCCCTCTAGCGTCCAGTGGGAAAAACGAGCAGTACTTC. It is translated as CASSPLASSGKNEQYF. This chain links TRBV7-9 with TRBJ2-7; D perhaps matches TRBD2 (6 bases). The CDR3 spans 16 residues. V was trimmed by 5 bases and J by 5 bases, leaving 22 bases between them. Germline CDR1 reads SEHNR; CDR2 reads FQNEAQ (reference sequence).

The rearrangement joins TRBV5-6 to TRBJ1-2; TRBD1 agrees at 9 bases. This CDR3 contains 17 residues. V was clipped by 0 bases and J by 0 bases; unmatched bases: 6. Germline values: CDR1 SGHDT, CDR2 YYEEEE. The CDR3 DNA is TGTGCCAGCAGCTTGGCCGCGGGACAGGGTACTAACTATGGCTACACCTTC. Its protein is CASSLAAGQGTNYGYTF.

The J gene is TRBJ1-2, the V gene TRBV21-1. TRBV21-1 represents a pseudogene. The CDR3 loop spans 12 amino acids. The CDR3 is CATITESYGYTF. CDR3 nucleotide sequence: TGTGCCACTATCACGGAGTCCTATGGCTACACCTTC.

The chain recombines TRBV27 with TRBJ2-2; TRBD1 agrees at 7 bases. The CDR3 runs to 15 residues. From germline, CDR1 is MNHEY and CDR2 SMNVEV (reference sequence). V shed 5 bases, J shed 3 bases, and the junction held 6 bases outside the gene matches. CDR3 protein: CASSRDREDTGELFF. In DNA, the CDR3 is TGTGCCAGCAGTAGAGACAGGGAAGACACCGGGGAGCTGTTTTTT.